Each of the 10 T cell receptor beta chains below was sequenced from the same sample in a study of blood T cell repertoires in COVID-19. Clones were read by immunoSEQ multiplex PCR, and TCRdb kept only the in-frame ones, dropping some. The top ten clones hold 27% of a sample with about 69,000 clones, 75% to 85% of them seen once. Sample: peripheral blood. The receptors originated from a human donor in a cohort sampled during active COVID-19.

The V gene is TRBV19, the J gene TRBJ2-3, with 7 bases aligning to TRBD2. CDR1 and CDR2 from the germline V gene are LNHDA and SQIVND (reference sequence). V dropped 6 bases and J dropped 1; count of bases not matched to a gene: 7. This CDR3 is 15 amino acids long. The CDR3 DNA sequence: TGTGCCAGTAGGGACTCTCGGGGGGGCACAGATACGCAGTATTTT. It yields the protein CASRDSRGGTDTQYF. The full variable domain, with the rest looked up from reference TRBV19 and TRBJ2-3, is DGGITQSPKYLFRKEGQNVTLSCEQNLNHDAMYWYRQDPGQGLRLIYYSQIVNDFQKGDIAEGYSVSREKKESFPLTVTSAQKNPTAFYLCASRDSRGGTDTQYFGPGTRLTVL.

The CDR3 DNA follows: TGTGCCAGCAGCAGTCCAGCGGGATACAATGAGCAGTTCTTC. Protein product: CASSSPAGYNEQFF. This chain connects TRBV28 to TRBJ2-1, with 7 bases fitting TRBD2. This CDR3 has 14 amino acids. V was pared by 6 bases and J by 4 bases, with 6 bases of the junction left unmatched. The germline V gene has CDR1 MDHEN and CDR2 SYDVKM.

This chain joins TRBV19 and TRBJ2-1; 9 bases agree with TRBD1. V lost 2 bases to trimming and J lost 7 bases; unmatched junction nucleotides: 3. In germline, CDR1 is LNHDA, CDR2 SQIVND (reference sequence). The CDR3 covers 14 residues. CDR3 sequence reads: CASSIMGQGNEQFF. In nucleotides, the CDR3 is TGTGCCAGTAGTATAATGGGACAGGGAAATGAGCAGTTCTTC.

The table lists this clone with a few counts. Within the sample, other DNA sequences also encode this same CDR3. The chain couples TRBV5-1 to TRBJ2-7; the D gene is possibly TRBD2 (7 bases). Trimming removed 0 bases from V and 4 bases from J, with 11 bases in between. Germline V gene data show CDR1 as SGHRS and CDR2 as YFSETQ. The CDR3 is 14 residues long. CDR3 in DNA: TGCGCCAGCAGCTTGGAGGGGGGAGGGTACGAGCAGTACTTC. Translation gives CASSLEGGGYEQYF.

The rearrangement links TRBV13 to TRBJ2-7, with D perhaps matching TRBD2 (7 bases). Germline-derived CDR1 and CDR2 are PRHDT and FYEKMQ (reference sequence). The CDR3 length is 16 residues. V was cut by 5 bases and J by 0 bases, with 17 bases left in between. CDR3 loop: CASSPGGGGSSYEQYF. In DNA, the CDR3 is TGTGCCAGCAGCCCGGGGGGCGGGGGCAGCTCCTACGAGCAGTACTTC.

The chain uses TRBV19 and TRBJ2-3; 9 nucleotides align to TRBD1. This CDR3 has 15 amino acids. In germline, CDR1 is LNHDA, CDR2 SQIVND (reference sequence). Trimming removed 3 bases from V and 3 bases from J; junction bases left unmatched: 4. The DNA of the CDR3 is TGTGCCAGTAGTATTAGGACAGGGGCGACAGATACGCAGTATTTT. Residues: CASSIRTGATDTQYF.

The rearrangement joins TRBV18 to TRBJ1-4; tentative D call: TRBD1 (6 bases). Germline V CDR1 and CDR2: KGHSH, LQKENI. The CDR3 contains 15 residues. V was trimmed by 3 bases and J by 4 bases, leaving 12 bases between them. As DNA, the CDR3 is TGTGCCAGCTCACCTATCGGACAGTTTAATGAAAAACTGTTTTTT. It yields the protein CASSPIGQFNEKLFF.

CDR3 residues: CASSPQGSPGELFF. The CDR3 bases are TGCGCCAGCAGCCCACAGGGAAGCCCCGGGGAGCTGTTTTTT. The gene calls are TRBV5-1 and TRBJ2-2, with D tentatively TRBD1 (6 bases). The CDR3 contains 14 residues. Germline values: CDR1 SGHRS, CDR2 YFSETQ. The germline V and J ends were trimmed by 4 bases and 6 bases, with 13 bases remaining between them.

The chain has TRBV5-4 and TRBJ2-1; D possibly corresponds to TRBD2 (6 bases). CDR3 length: 16 amino acids. Germline V gene sequence: CDR1 SGHNT, CDR2 YYREEE (reference sequence). Between the trimmed V and J ends, which lost 0 bases and 5 bases, there was a span of 15 bases. In nucleotides, the CDR3 is TGTGCCAGCAGCTTGGATTCCGGGACTTTTAACAATGAGCAGTTCTTC. Its translation is CASSLDSGTFNNEQFF.

This clone has only one observation. The J gene is TRBJ1-4, the V gene TRBV6-5; the D is unclear. Trimming stripped 6 bases from V and 7 bases from J, with 12 bases between. Germline V gives CDR1 MNHEY, CDR2 SVGAGI. This CDR3 has 13 residues. This CDR3 is CASRGGGSEKLFF. CDR3 nucleotides: TGTGCCAGCAGGGGCGGAGGGAGTGAAAAACTGTTTTTT.